This T cell receptor beta chain originates from a study of human T cells and chemical hapten exposure. The time point denotes: patch test 2, 6 weeks after DPC sensitization. Described treatment: therapeutic diphenylcyclopropenone sensitization with weekly scalp DPC. Trimming left V 8 bases short and J 1 base short, with 11 bases between. Per germline, CDR1 KGHSH and CDR2 LQKENI. CDR3 size: 13 residues. TCRdb passed the RACE reads through MiXCR, listing each CDR3 protein once. The profile shows under 450,000 distinct CDR3 sequences, roughly 6.3% of them singletons. This material consisted of whole blood, taken in connection with sensitization to the hapten diphenylcyclopropenone (DPC). J is TRBJ1-1 and V is TRBV18; D is undetermined. The TCR comes from a woman between 18 and 30 years old with alopecia areata. Some clones in this sample may be carry-over from other donors' samples. The CDR3: CASPFYSNTEAFF. CDR3 coding DNA: TGTGCCAGCCCCTTTTACTCGAACACTGAAGCTTTCTTT.